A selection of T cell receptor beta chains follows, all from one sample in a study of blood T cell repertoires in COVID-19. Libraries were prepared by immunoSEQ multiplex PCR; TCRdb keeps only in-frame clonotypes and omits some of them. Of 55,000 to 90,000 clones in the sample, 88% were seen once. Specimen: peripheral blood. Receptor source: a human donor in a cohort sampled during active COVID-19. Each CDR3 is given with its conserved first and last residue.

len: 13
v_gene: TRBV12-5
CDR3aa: CASGSGQGETQYF

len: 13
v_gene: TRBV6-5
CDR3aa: CASGSRAQETQYF

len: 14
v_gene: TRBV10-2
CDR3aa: CASSEDRAGNTIYF

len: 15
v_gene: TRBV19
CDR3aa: CASSIQAGMNTEAFF

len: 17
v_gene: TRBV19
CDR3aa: CASSIWLILATNEKLFF

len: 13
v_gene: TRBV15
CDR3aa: CATSSPYSYGYTF

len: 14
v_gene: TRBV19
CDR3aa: CASSRRDGNYGYTF

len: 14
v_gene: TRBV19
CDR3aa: CASSGQGQGSPLHF

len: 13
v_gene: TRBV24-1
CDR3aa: CATSLGQEETQYF

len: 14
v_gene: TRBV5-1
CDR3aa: CASSLRGNTGELFF

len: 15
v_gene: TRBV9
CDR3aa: CASSIGGRHTDTQYF

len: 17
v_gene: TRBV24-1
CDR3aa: CATSDGDRGLRTDTQYF

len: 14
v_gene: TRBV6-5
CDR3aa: CASRTGFANYGYTF

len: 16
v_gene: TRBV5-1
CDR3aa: CASSPRERVGTDTQYF

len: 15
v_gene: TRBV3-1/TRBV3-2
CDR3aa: CASSRSGTGYNEQFF

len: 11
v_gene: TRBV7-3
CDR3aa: CASSLANEQFF

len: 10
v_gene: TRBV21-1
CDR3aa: CAPRRAEQFF